One and the same sample provided the 13 T cell receptor beta chains below, sequenced in a study of control samples from healthy donors and cancer patients. Assay: immunoSEQ multiplex PCR; the TCRdb copy retains only in-frame clones and omits some. This table holds around 140,000 clones, about nine tenths found once. Sequencing was carried out using blood. These receptors were taken from a young man in good health.

The V gene is TRBV9, the J gene TRBJ2-2; D not resolved. The CDR3 has 13 amino acids. The germline CDR1 and CDR2 sequences are SGDLS and YYNGEE. V lost 3 bases and J lost 8, with 11 bases in between. CDR3 residues: CASSGRGSGELFF. The CDR3 DNA sequence: TGTGCCAGCAGCGGACGCGGTTCAGGGGAGCTGTTTTTT.

This clone showed up just a few times. The chain has TRBV6-5 and TRBJ1-2; D gene unclear. The germline V and J ends were trimmed by 0 bases and 4 bases, with 6 bases remaining between them. This CDR3 has 13 residues. CDR1 MNHEY and CDR2 SVGAGI come from the germline V gene. The CDR3 sequence is CASSYSFSYGYTF. The CDR3 DNA is TGTGCCAGCAGTTACTCATTCTCCTATGGCTACACCTTC.

V usage is TRBV7-6 and J usage is TRBJ1-2; D is perhaps TRBD1 (6 bases). Germline values: CDR1 SGHVS, CDR2 FNYEAQ. The CDR3 contains 17 residues. V was trimmed by 5 bases and J by 4 bases, leaving 23 bases between them. The CDR3 protein is CASSPQLGAGPIYGYTF. The CDR3 nucleotides read TGTGCCAGCAGCCCCCAATTGGGGGCAGGGCCAATCTATGGCTACACCTTC.

The rearrangement links TRBV5-1 to TRBJ1-5; TRBD1 might be the D (6 bases). Germline V gene data show CDR1 as SGHRS and CDR2 as YFSETQ. The V gene lost 0 bases and the J gene lost 5 bases, with 9 bases spanning the gap. The CDR3 loop spans 14 amino acids. CDR3 nucleotides: TGCGCCAGCAGCTTGGGGGGGGCGGATCAGCCCCAGCATTTT. It is translated as CASSLGGADQPQHF.

This CDR3 reads CASSRNVQNTEAFF. CDR3 nucleotides: TGTGCCAGCAGCCGAAACGTTCAGAACACTGAAGCTTTCTTT. The chain has TRBV7-9 and TRBJ1-1, with D hard to call. Germline loops: CDR1 SEHNR, CDR2 FQNEAQ (reference sequence). V was cut by 5 bases and J by 1 base, with 11 bases left in between. This CDR3 is built from 14 residues. Combining the CDR3 with reference TRBV7-9 and TRBJ1-1 gives the whole variable domain DTGVSQNPRHKITKRGQNVTFRCDPISEHNRLYWYRQTLGQGPEFLTYFQNEAQLEKSRLLSDRFSAERPKGSFSTLEIQRTEQGDSAMYLCASSRNVQNTEAFFGQGTRLTVV.

The chain carries TRBV19 and TRBJ1-2; D is unclear. Looked up from germline, CDR1 is LNHDA and CDR2 is SQIVND (reference sequence). The CDR3 totals 13 residues. Deletions cut 4 bases from V and 4 bases from J, with 10 bases between. The CDR3 protein is CASSKRAGYGYTF. The CDR3 DNA reads TGTGCCAGTAGTAAAAGGGCAGGCTATGGCTACACCTTC.

The J gene is TRBJ2-3, the V gene TRBV27, with unresolved D. From germline, CDR1 is MNHEY and CDR2 SMNVEV (reference sequence). CDR3 length: 13 amino acids. V lost 6 bases, J lost 6 bases, and 13 bases lay in between. The CDR3 here is CASSALPRDTQYF. In DNA, the CDR3 is TGTGCCAGCAGCGCCCTTCCGAGGGATACGCAGTATTTT.

In its sample, this clone was seen once. The gene calls are TRBV7-9 and TRBJ1-4; a weak D match, TRBD1 (5 bases). Germline CDR1 and CDR2: SEHNR and FQNEAQ (reference sequence). The V and J ends lost 3 bases and 7 bases respectively, with 12 bases between them. The CDR3 loop spans 14 amino acids. The CDR3, as DNA: TGTGCCAGCAGCTTGTCTGGGACCGGTGAAAAACTGTTTTTT. This translates into CASSLSGTGEKLFF.

The chain uses TRBV5-6 and TRBJ2-2; D is unresolved. V shed 2 bases and J shed 4 bases, with 6 bases lying between them. The CDR3 sequence is 13 residues long. Germline CDR1 is SGHDT and CDR2 is YYEEEE. The CDR3, as DNA: TGTGCCAGCAGCTTTATAGCCACCGGGGAGCTGTTTTTT. Its protein is CASSFIATGELFF.

The V and J genes are TRBV3-1 (or the pseudogene TRBV3-2) and TRBJ2-4, with D hard to call. The V end was cut by 0 bases, the J end by 2 bases, with 5 bases between. This CDR3 region has 14 residues. Germline lookup yields CDR1 LGHDT and CDR2 YNNKEL (reference sequence). CDR3 in amino acids: CASSQDRSKNIQYF. CDR3 DNA: TGTGCCAGCAGCCAAGATCGGTCCAAAAACATTCAGTACTTC.

This chain joins TRBV2 and TRBJ2-3; TRBD2 matches 9 bases. CDR1 SNHLY and CDR2 FYNNEI come from the germline V gene. V dropped 6 bases and J dropped 2; count of bases not matched to a gene: 9. The CDR3 consists of 16 residues. The CDR3 coding sequence is TGTGCCAGCAGGAGGCGGGGGGGTAGGGACACAGATACGCAGTATTTT. It translates to CASRRRGGRDTDTQYF. Variable domain in full (rest from reference TRBV2 and TRBJ2-3): EPEVTQTPSHQVTQMGQEVILRCVPISNHLYFYWYRQILGQKVEFLVSFYNNEISEKSEIFDDQFSVERPDGSNFTLKIRSTKLEDSAMYFCASRRRGGRDTDTQYFGPGTRLTVL.

This rearrangement joins TRBV5-1 to TRBJ2-7; D is perhaps TRBD2 (6 bases). Germline-derived CDR1 and CDR2 are SGHRS and YFSETQ. V shed 4 bases and J shed 7 bases, with 18 bases lying between them. CDR3 length: 14 amino acids. CDR3 protein: CASSPQPGEWEQYF. For the CDR3, the DNA is TGCGCCAGCAGCCCGCAGCCGGGGGAGTGGGAGCAGTACTTC.

The CDR3 region has the DNA TGTGCCAGCCTAGTTCAGGGGGCCGATGAGCAGTTCTTC. Its translation: CASLVQGADEQFF. This chain uses TRBV7-9 with TRBJ2-1; 8 nucleotides match TRBD1. The CDR3 has 13 amino acids. The germline CDR1 and CDR2 sequences are SEHNR and FQNEAQ (reference sequence). Losses at the gene ends were 8 bases for V and 8 bases for J; bases not matched to a gene: 8.